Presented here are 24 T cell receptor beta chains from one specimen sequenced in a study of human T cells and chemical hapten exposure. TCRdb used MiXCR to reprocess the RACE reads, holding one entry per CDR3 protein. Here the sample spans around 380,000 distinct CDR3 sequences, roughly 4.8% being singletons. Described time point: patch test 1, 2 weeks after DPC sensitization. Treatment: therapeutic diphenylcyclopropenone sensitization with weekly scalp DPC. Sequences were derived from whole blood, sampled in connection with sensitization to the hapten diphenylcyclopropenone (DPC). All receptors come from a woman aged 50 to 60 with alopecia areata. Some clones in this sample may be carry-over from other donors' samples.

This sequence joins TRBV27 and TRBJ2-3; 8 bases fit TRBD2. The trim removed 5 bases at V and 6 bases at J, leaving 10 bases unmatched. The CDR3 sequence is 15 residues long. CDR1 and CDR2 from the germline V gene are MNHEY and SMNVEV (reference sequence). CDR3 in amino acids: CASSPRAGAADTQYF. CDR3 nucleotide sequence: TGTGCCAGCAGTCCTAGAGCGGGAGCCGCGGATACGCAGTATTTT.

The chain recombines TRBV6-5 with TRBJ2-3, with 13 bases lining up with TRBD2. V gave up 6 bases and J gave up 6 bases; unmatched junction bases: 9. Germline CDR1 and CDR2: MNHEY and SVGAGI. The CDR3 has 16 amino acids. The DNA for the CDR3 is TGTGCCAGCAGCCGACTAGCGGGAGGCCGGGTGGATACGCAGTATTTT. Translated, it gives CASSRLAGGRVDTQYF.

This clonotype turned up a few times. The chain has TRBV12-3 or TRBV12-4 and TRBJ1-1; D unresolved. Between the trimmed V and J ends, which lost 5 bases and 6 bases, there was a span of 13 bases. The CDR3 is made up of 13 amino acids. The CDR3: CASSDIRNSEAFF. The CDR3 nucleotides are TGTGCCAGCAGTGACATCAGAAACTCTGAAGCTTTCTTT.

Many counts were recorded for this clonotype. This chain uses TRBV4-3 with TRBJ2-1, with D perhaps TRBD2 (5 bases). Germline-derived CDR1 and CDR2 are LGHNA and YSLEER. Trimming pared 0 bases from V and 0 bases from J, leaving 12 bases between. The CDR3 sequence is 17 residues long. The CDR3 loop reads CASSQDSAGSSYNEQFF. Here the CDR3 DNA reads TGCGCCAGCAGCCAAGACTCGGCGGGCTCCTCCTACAATGAGCAGTTCTTC.

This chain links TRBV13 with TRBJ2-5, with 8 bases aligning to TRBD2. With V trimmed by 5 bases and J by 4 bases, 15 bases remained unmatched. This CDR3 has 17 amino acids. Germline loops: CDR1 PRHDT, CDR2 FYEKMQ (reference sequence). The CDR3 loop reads CASSPPSGERERETQYF. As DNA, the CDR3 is TGTGCCAGCAGCCCCCCGTCGGGTGAGCGGGAGAGAGAGACCCAGTACTTC.

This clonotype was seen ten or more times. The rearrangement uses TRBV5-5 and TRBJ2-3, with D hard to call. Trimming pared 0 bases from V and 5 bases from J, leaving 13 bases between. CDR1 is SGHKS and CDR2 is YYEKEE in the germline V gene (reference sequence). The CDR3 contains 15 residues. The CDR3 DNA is TGTGCCAGCAGCTTGGTGGCCGAGGCCCAAGATACGCAGTATTTT. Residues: CASSLVAEAQDTQYF.

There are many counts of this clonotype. This CDR3 is CSAPNPQVSSEQYF. Here the CDR3 DNA reads TGCAGTGCCCCAAACCCCCAGGTTTCAAGCGAGCAGTACTTC. The rearrangement links TRBV20-1 to TRBJ2-7; no clear D. CDR3 length equals 14 residues. Germline values: CDR1 DFQATT, CDR2 SNEGSKA (reference sequence). V lost 6 bases and J lost 6, with 21 bases in between.

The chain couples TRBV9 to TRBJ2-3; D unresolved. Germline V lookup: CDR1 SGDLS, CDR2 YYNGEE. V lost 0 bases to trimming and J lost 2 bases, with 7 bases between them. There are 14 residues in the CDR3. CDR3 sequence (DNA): TGTGCCAGCAGCGTAGAACCCCACACAGATACGCAGTATTTT. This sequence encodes CASSVEPHTDTQYF.

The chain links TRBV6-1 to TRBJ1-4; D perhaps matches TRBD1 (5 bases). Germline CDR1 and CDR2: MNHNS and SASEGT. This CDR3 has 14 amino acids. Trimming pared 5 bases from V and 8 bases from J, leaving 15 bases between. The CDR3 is CASSSDGGGEKLFF. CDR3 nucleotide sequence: TGTGCCAGCAGTTCCGACGGGGGAGGCGAAAAACTGTTTTTT.

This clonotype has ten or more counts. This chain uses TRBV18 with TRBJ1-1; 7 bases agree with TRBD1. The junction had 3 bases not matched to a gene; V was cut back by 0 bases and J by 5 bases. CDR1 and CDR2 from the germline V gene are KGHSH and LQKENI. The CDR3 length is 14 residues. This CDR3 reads CASSPPSRGTEAFF. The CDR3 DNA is TGTGCCAGCTCACCACCCAGCAGGGGGACTGAAGCTTTCTTT.

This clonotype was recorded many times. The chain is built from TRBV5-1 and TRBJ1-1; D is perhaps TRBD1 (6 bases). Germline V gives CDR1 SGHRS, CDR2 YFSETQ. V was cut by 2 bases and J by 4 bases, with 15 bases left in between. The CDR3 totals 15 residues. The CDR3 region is CASSFQRGLGTEAFF. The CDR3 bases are TGCGCCAGCAGCTTCCAGCGGGGGCTGGGCACTGAAGCTTTCTTT.

CDR3 amino acids: CASSLGTHEQYF. CDR3 nucleotides: TGTGCCAGCAGCTTAGGCACCCACGAGCAGTACTTC. The V call is TRBV13, the J call TRBJ2-7; no definite D call. Germline V gene data show CDR1 as PRHDT and CDR2 as FYEKMQ (reference sequence). Trimming cost V 0 bases and J 5 bases, with 5 bases left between them. The CDR3 extends over 12 amino acids.

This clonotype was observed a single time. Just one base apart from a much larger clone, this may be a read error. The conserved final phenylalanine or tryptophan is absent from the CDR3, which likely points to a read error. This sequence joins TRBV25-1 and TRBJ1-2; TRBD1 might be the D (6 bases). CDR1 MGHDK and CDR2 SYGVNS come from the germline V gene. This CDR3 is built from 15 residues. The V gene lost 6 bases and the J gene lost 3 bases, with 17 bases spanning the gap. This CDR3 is CASSPGGGRDYGYTY. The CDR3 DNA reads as TGTGCCAGCAGCCCTGGGGGGGGGCGCGACTATGGCTACACCTAC.

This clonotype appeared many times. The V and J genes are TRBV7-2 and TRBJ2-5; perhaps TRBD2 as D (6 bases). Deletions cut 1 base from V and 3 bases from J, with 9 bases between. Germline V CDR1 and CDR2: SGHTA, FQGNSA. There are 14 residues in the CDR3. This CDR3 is CASSLVEGKETQYF. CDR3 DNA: TGTGCCAGCAGCTTAGTGGAGGGGAAAGAGACCCAGTACTTC.

Here the CDR3 reads CASSFRPGGGQNTEAFF. The CDR3 region has the DNA TGTGCCAGCAGTTTCCGCCCTGGGGGGGGCCAGAACACTGAAGCTTTCTTT. The rearrangement joins TRBV12-3 or TRBV12-4 to TRBJ1-1; possibly TRBD1 for D (6 bases). The V end lost 3 bases, the J end lost 1 base, and 18 bases lay between the germline ends. The CDR3 extends over 17 amino acids.

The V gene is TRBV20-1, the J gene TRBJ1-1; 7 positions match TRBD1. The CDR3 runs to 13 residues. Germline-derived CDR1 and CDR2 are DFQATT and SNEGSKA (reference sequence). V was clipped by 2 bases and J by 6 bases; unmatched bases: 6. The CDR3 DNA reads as TGCAGTGCTAGAAATTCCGGGACAGCTGAAGCTTTCTTT. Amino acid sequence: CSARNSGTAEAFF.

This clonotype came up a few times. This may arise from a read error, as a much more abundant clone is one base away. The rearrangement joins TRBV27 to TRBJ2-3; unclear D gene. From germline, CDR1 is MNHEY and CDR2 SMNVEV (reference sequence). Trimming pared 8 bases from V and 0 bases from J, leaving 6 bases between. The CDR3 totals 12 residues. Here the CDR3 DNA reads TGTGCCAGCGGGTCCAGCACAGATACGCAGTATTTT. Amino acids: CASGSSTDTQYF.

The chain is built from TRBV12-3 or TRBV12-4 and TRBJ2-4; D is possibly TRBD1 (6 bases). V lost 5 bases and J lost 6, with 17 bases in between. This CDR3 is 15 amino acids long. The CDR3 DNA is TGTGCCAGCAGTACGACAGGTCTAAGAGGAAACATTCAGTACTTC. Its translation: CASSTTGLRGNIQYF.

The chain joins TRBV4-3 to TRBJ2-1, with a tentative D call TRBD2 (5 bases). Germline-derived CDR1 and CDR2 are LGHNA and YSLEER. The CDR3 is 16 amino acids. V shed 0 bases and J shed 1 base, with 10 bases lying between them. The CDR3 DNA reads TGCGCCAGCAGCCAAGATATAGGGAGTTCCTACAATGAGCAGTTCTTC. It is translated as CASSQDIGSSYNEQFF.

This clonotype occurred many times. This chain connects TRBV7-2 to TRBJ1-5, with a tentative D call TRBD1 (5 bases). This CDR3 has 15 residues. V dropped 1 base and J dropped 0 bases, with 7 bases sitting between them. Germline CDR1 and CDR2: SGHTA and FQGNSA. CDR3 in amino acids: CASSLDGASNQPQHF. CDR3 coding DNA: TGTGCCAGCAGCTTAGACGGGGCTAGCAATCAGCCCCAGCATTTT.

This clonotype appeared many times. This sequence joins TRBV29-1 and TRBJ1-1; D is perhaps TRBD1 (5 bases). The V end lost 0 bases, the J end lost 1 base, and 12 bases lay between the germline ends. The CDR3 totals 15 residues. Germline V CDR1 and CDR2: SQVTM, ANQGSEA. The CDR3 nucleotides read TGCAGCGTTGAAGATGGGCGGGGCACGAACACTGAAGCTTTCTTT. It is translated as CSVEDGRGTNTEAFF.

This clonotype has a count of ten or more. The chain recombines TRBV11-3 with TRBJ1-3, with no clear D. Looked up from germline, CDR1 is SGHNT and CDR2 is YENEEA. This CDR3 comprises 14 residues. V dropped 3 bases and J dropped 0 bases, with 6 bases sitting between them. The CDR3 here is CASSFGSSGNTIYF. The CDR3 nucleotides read TGTGCCAGCAGCTTCGGCAGCTCTGGAAACACCATATATTTT.

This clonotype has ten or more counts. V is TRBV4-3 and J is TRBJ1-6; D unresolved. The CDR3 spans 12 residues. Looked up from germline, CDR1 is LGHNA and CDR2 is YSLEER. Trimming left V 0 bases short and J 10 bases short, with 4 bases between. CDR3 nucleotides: TGCGCCAGCAGCCAAGATAGGTCACCCCTCCACTTT. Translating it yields CASSQDRSPLHF.

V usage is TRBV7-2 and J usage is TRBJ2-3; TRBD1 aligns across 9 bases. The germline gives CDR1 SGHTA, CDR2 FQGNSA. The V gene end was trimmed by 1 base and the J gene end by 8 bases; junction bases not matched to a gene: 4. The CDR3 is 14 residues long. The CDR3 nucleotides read TGTGCCAGCAGCTTAGAACAGGGGGCGGGTACGCAGTATTTT. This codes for CASSLEQGAGTQYF.